A selection of T cell receptor beta chains follows, all from one sample in a study of T cell changes during pregnancy in multiple sclerosis. Repertoires were generated with immunoSEQ multiplex PCR, while TCRdb's copy carries only in-frame clones and drops some. Of about 48,000 clones in the sample, 80% to 90% are singletons; the top ten hold 1% to 1.5%. The material sequenced was CD4+ T cells from peripheral blood mononuclear cells, taken in the second trimester of pregnancy. The receptors come from a female donor with multiple sclerosis, enrolled in a pregnancy study. Each CDR3 is given with its conserved first and last residue. Fields, in order: clone size, J gene, V gene, D gene, CDR3 length, CDR3 protein, CDR3 DNA. The D gene is left open where the match is weak. Expanded clones are given a class, and other clones once, few, many or no size at all.

clone_size: .
j_call: TRBJ1-2
v_call: TRBV19
d_call: TRBD1
cdr3_length: 14
cdr3_aa: CASRGQGENYGYTF
cdr3_nt: TGTGCCAGTAGGGGACAGGGCGAGAACTATGGCTACACCTTC

clone_size: .
j_call: TRBJ2-5
v_call: TRBV11-1
d_call: TRBD2
cdr3_length: 15
cdr3_aa: CASRPGLADQETQYF
cdr3_nt: TGTGCCAGCAGGCCGGGACTAGCGGACCAAGAGACCCAGTACTTC

clone_size: .
j_call: TRBJ1-2
v_call: TRBV19
d_call: TRBD1
cdr3_length: 17
cdr3_aa: CASRKKRRDRQGVGYTF
cdr3_nt: TGTGCCAGTAGAAAAAAAAGACGGGACAGACAGGGCGTAGGCTACACCTTC

clone_size: .
j_call: TRBJ2-7
v_call: TRBV5-1
d_call: TRBD1
cdr3_length: 16
cdr3_aa: CASSLGGTGNSYEQYF
cdr3_nt: TGCGCCAGCAGCTTGGGGGGGACAGGGAACTCCTACGAGCAGTACTTC

clone_size: .
j_call: TRBJ2-1
v_call: TRBV14
d_call: TRBD1
cdr3_length: 17
cdr3_aa: CASSQRTIRGTGYEQFF
cdr3_nt: TGTGCCAGCAGTCAAAGGACCATCAGGGGGACAGGGTATGAGCAGTTCTTC

clone_size: .
j_call: TRBJ1-1
v_call: TRBV7-9
d_call: TRBD1
cdr3_length: 17
cdr3_aa: CASSGRGTDNMNTEAFF
cdr3_nt: TGTGCCAGCAGCGGCAGAGGGACAGACAACATGAACACTGAAGCTTTCTTT

clone_size: .
j_call: TRBJ2-2
v_call: TRBV5-1
d_call: TRBD2
cdr3_length: 14
cdr3_aa: CASSLGTKTGELFF
cdr3_nt: TGCGCCAGCAGCCTCGGGACTAAAACTGGGGAGCTGTTTTTT

clone_size: .
j_call: TRBJ2-2
v_call: TRBV5-1
d_call: TRBD1
cdr3_length: 16
cdr3_aa: CASSRTGTGKTGELFF
cdr3_nt: TGCGCCAGCAGCCGAACCGGGACAGGAAAGACCGGGGAGCTGTTTTTT

clone_size: .
j_call: TRBJ1-1
v_call: TRBV27
d_call: .
cdr3_length: 14
cdr3_aa: CASSLSNMNTEAFF
cdr3_nt: TGTGCCAGCAGTTTATCTAACATGAACACTGAAGCTTTCTTT

clone_size: .
j_call: TRBJ2-7
v_call: TRBV29-1
d_call: .
cdr3_length: 14
cdr3_aa: CSVEARQGLNEQYF
cdr3_nt: TGCAGCGTTGAAGCCCGGCAGGGGCTCAACGAGCAGTACTTC

clone_size: .
j_call: TRBJ1-1
v_call: TRBV6-6
d_call: .
cdr3_length: 14
cdr3_aa: CASSLRTVNTEAFF
cdr3_nt: TGTGCCAGCAGTCTCAGAACAGTGAACACTGAAGCTTTCTTT

clone_size: once
j_call: TRBJ1-1
v_call: TRBV6-5
d_call: .
cdr3_length: 15
cdr3_aa: CASSRTREEGSEAFF
cdr3_nt: TGTGCCAGCAGTAGAACGAGGGAGGAGGGGTCTGAAGCTTTCTTT

clone_size: .
j_call: TRBJ2-5
v_call: TRBV10-1
d_call: TRBD1
cdr3_length: 14
cdr3_aa: CASSESGQQETQYF
cdr3_nt: TGCGCCAGCAGTGAGTCGGGACAGCAAGAGACCCAGTACTTC

clone_size: .
j_call: TRBJ2-3
v_call: TRBV14
d_call: .
cdr3_length: 13
cdr3_aa: CASSQQEGDTQYF
cdr3_nt: TGTGCCAGCAGCCAACAGGAGGGAGATACGCAGTATTTT

clone_size: .
j_call: TRBJ1-4
v_call: TRBV11-2
d_call: .
cdr3_length: 15
cdr3_aa: CASSLERTRREKLFF
cdr3_nt: TGTGCCAGCAGCTTAGAAAGGACAAGAAGAGAAAAACTGTTTTTT

clone_size: .
j_call: TRBJ2-7
v_call: TRBV25-1
d_call: .
cdr3_length: 12
cdr3_aa: CASSRDSYEQYF
cdr3_nt: TGTGCCAGCAGCCGGGACTCCTACGAGCAGTACTTC

clone_size: .
j_call: TRBJ2-3
v_call: TRBV5-4
d_call: .
cdr3_length: 14
cdr3_aa: CASSFRTVTDTQYF
cdr3_nt: TGTGCCAGCAGCTTCAGGACAGTCACAGATACGCAGTATTTT

clone_size: .
j_call: TRBJ1-4
v_call: TRBV5-4
d_call: .
cdr3_length: 14
cdr3_aa: CASSSGQNNEKLFF
cdr3_nt: TGTGCCAGCAGCTCGGGACAAAATAATGAAAAACTGTTTTTT

clone_size: few
j_call: TRBJ2-7
v_call: TRBV7-6
d_call: TRBD2
cdr3_length: 18
cdr3_aa: CASSLGPSGRTNMYEQYF
cdr3_nt: TGTGCCAGCAGCTTAGGACCCAGCGGGAGGACTAATATGTACGAGCAGTACTTC

clone_size: .
j_call: TRBJ2-3
v_call: TRBV15
d_call: .
cdr3_length: 14
cdr3_aa: CATSNHIATDTQYF
cdr3_nt: TGTGCCACCAGCAACCACATAGCCACAGATACGCAGTATTTT

clone_size: .
j_call: TRBJ2-7
v_call: TRBV6-1
d_call: TRBD2
cdr3_length: 15
cdr3_aa: CASREGLVDRYEQYF
cdr3_nt: TGTGCCAGCAGAGAAGGACTAGTGGATCGCTACGAGCAGTACTTC

clone_size: .
j_call: TRBJ1-1
v_call: TRBV11-2
d_call: .
cdr3_length: 14
cdr3_aa: CASSLVREGTEAFF
cdr3_nt: TGTGCCAGCAGCTTGGTCAGGGAGGGCACTGAAGCTTTCTTT

clone_size: .
j_call: TRBJ1-3
v_call: TRBV30
d_call: .
cdr3_length: 14
cdr3_aa: CAWTAGLSGNTIYF
cdr3_nt: TGTGCCTGGACCGCGGGACTCTCTGGAAACACCATATATTTT

clone_size: .
j_call: TRBJ2-3
v_call: TRBV10-3
d_call: TRBD2
cdr3_length: 14
cdr3_aa: CATKGLAYTDTQYF
cdr3_nt: TGTGCCACCAAGGGACTAGCGTACACAGATACGCAGTATTTT

clone_size: .
j_call: TRBJ2-1
v_call: TRBV19
d_call: TRBD2
cdr3_length: 16
cdr3_aa: CASSPGGLALYNEQFF
cdr3_nt: TGTGCCAGTAGTCCTGGGGGACTAGCGCTCTACAATGAGCAGTTCTTC

clone_size: .
j_call: TRBJ2-5
v_call: TRBV9
d_call: TRBD2
cdr3_length: 12
cdr3_aa: CASSPGGETQYF
cdr3_nt: TGTGCCAGCAGCCCCGGGGGGGAGACCCAGTACTTC

clone_size: .
j_call: TRBJ2-7
v_call: TRBV6-1
d_call: TRBD2
cdr3_length: 15
cdr3_aa: CASRVTSGSSLEQYF
cdr3_nt: TGTGCCAGCAGGGTAACTAGCGGGAGTTCACTCGAGCAGTACTTC

clone_size: .
j_call: TRBJ2-7
v_call: TRBV4-1
d_call: TRBD1
cdr3_length: 16
cdr3_aa: CASSHVGTGVPYEQYF
cdr3_nt: TGCGCCAGCAGCCACGTTGGGACAGGGGTTCCCTACGAGCAGTACTTC

clone_size: .
j_call: TRBJ1-1
v_call: TRBV11-2
d_call: .
cdr3_length: 16
cdr3_aa: CASRLSRWGGNTEAFF
cdr3_nt: TGTGCCAGCAGATTAAGTAGGTGGGGCGGGAACACTGAAGCTTTCTTT

clone_size: .
j_call: TRBJ2-4
v_call: TRBV2
d_call: .
cdr3_length: 14
cdr3_aa: CASSEWQGRNIQYF
cdr3_nt: TGTGCCAGCAGTGAATGGCAGGGTAGGAACATTCAGTACTTC

clone_size: once
j_call: TRBJ2-5
v_call: TRBV5-1
d_call: .
cdr3_length: 14
cdr3_aa: CASSLIPGVETQYF
cdr3_nt: TGCGCCAGCAGCTTGATTCCAGGGGTTGAGACCCAGTACTTC

clone_size: .
j_call: TRBJ2-1
v_call: TRBV7-2
d_call: TRBD2
cdr3_length: 15
cdr3_aa: CASSLVYGEGNEQFF
cdr3_nt: TGTGCCAGCAGCTTAGTTTATGGGGAGGGGAATGAGCAGTTCTTC

clone_size: .
j_call: TRBJ1-4
v_call: TRBV19
d_call: TRBD1
cdr3_length: 14
cdr3_aa: CASSPDRGNEKLFF
cdr3_nt: TGTGCCAGTAGTCCCGACAGGGGTAATGAAAAACTGTTTTTT

clone_size: .
j_call: TRBJ2-7
v_call: TRBV5-1
d_call: TRBD1
cdr3_length: 15
cdr3_aa: CASSLLPGQTYEQYF
cdr3_nt: TGCGCCAGCAGCCTCCTCCCGGGACAGACCTACGAGCAGTACTTC

clone_size: .
j_call: TRBJ2-2
v_call: TRBV25-1
d_call: .
cdr3_length: 16
cdr3_aa: CASSEFETANTGELFF
cdr3_nt: TGTGCCAGCAGTGAATTCGAGACAGCGAACACCGGGGAGCTGTTTTTT

clone_size: .
j_call: TRBJ1-5
v_call: TRBV7-2
d_call: .
cdr3_length: 12
cdr3_aa: CASSFLNQAQHF
cdr3_nt: TGTGCCAGCAGCTTCCTTAACCAAGCTCAGCATTTT

clone_size: .
j_call: TRBJ1-4
v_call: TRBV5-1
d_call: .
cdr3_length: 15
cdr3_aa: CASTHGRTVDEKLFF
cdr3_nt: TGCGCCAGCACCCACGGGAGGACAGTAGATGAAAAACTGTTTTTT

clone_size: once
j_call: TRBJ1-1
v_call: TRBV6-5
d_call: .
cdr3_length: 14
cdr3_aa: CASSPVRDGTEAFF
cdr3_nt: TGTGCCAGCAGCCCTGTGCGGGATGGCACTGAAGCTTTCTTT

clone_size: .
j_call: TRBJ2-1
v_call: TRBV6-5
d_call: .
cdr3_length: 16
cdr3_aa: CASSYSYGRFNNEQFF
cdr3_nt: TGTGCCAGCAGTTACTCGTATGGGAGGTTTAATAATGAGCAGTTCTTC

clone_size: .
j_call: TRBJ2-6
v_call: TRBV6-4
d_call: .
cdr3_length: 15
cdr3_aa: CASSDSSSGANVLTF
cdr3_nt: TGTGCCAGCAGTGACTCGAGCTCTGGGGCCAACGTCCTGACTTTC

clone_size: .
j_call: TRBJ2-1
v_call: TRBV7-9
d_call: TRBD2
cdr3_length: 16
cdr3_aa: CASGQFSGRSYNEQFF
cdr3_nt: TGTGCCAGCGGACAATTTAGCGGGAGGTCCTACAATGAGCAGTTCTTC

clone_size: .
j_call: TRBJ2-1
v_call: TRBV10-1
d_call: TRBD1
cdr3_length: 16
cdr3_aa: CASSEGDRVLSYEQFF
cdr3_nt: TGCGCCAGCAGTGAGGGAGACAGGGTCCTATCATATGAGCAGTTCTTC

clone_size: once
j_call: TRBJ2-7
v_call: TRBV5-1
d_call: TRBD2
cdr3_length: 15
cdr3_aa: CASSSQGRGGYEQYF
cdr3_nt: TGCGCCAGCAGCTCCCAAGGGAGGGGAGGGTACGAGCAGTACTTC